The 30 T cell receptor beta chains reported below all come from one sample, sequenced in a study of STAT5B mutations in CD4+ large granular lymphocyte leukemia. Sequenced by immunoSEQ multiplex PCR; TCRdb stores in-frame clones only, minus some. The profile covers about 30,000 clones, with 65% to 85% appearing a single time and about 2% taken by the ten largest. Sequencing was carried out using CD4+ T cells from blood buffy coats. Every receptor here comes from a human donor in good health.

The rearrangement links TRBV10-2 to TRBJ2-3; the D gene is possibly TRBD2 (5 bases). Trimming took off 3 bases at V and 2 bases at J, with 12 bases between the two ends. CDR1 and CDR2 (germline): WSHSY, SAAADI. The CDR3 covers 15 residues. The CDR3 nucleotides are TGCGCCAGCAGTGAAGTGGGAGCCAACACAGATACGCAGTATTTT. It encodes CASSEVGANTDTQYF.

This rearrangement joins TRBV7-2 to TRBJ2-3; no reliable D call. The CDR3 is 14 residues long. Trimming removed 0 bases at V and 2 bases at J, with 6 bases between. Germline CDR1 reads SGHTA; CDR2 reads FQGNSA. DNA of the CDR3: TGTGCCAGCAGCTTAGCCCACAACACAGATACGCAGTATTTT. It translates to CASSLAHNTDTQYF. The whole variable domain, filled in from reference TRBV7-2 and TRBJ2-3, reads GAGVSQSPSNKVTEKGKDVELRCDPISGHTALYWYRQSLGQGLEFLIYFQGNSAPDKSGLPSDRFSAERTGGSVSTLTIQRTQQEDSAVYLCASSLAHNTDTQYFGPGTRLTVL.

This sequence joins TRBV30 and TRBJ1-4, with TRBD1 as a possible D gene (5 bases). V was pared by 1 base and J by 8 bases, with 17 bases between. Germline V gene data show CDR1 as GTSNPN and CDR2 as SVGIG (reference sequence). This CDR3 contains 15 residues. The CDR3 DNA reads TGTGCCTGGAGTGATCGGGACGCTCCTGGAGAAAAACTGTTTTTT. It encodes CAWSDRDAPGEKLFF. The full variable domain, with the rest looked up from reference TRBV30 and TRBJ1-4, is SQTIHQWPATLVQPVGSPLSLECTVEGTSNPNLYWYRQAAGRGLQLLFYSVGIGQISSEVPQNLSASRPQDRQFILSSKKLLLSDSGFYLCAWSDRDAPGEKLFFGSGTQLSVL.

The chain links TRBV6-5 to TRBJ1-1, with D unclear. Germline V lookup: CDR1 MNHEY, CDR2 SVGAGI. Trimming pared 2 bases from V and 4 bases from J, leaving 14 bases between. The length of the CDR3 is 15 residues. The CDR3 nucleotides read TGTGCCAGCAGTTACAGGACCGTGGCGGGCACTGAAGCTTTCTTT. Translating gives CASSYRTVAGTEAFF.

CDR3 bases: TGTGCCAGCAGCTTGAACCGGGGGCGCACAGATACGCAGTATTTT. Its translation: CASSLNRGRTDTQYF. The chain is built from TRBV5-6 and TRBJ2-3, with D perhaps matching TRBD1 or TRBD2 (6 bases each). V dropped 1 base and J dropped 1 base, with 10 bases sitting between them. There are 15 residues in the CDR3. Germline V lookup: CDR1 SGHDT, CDR2 YYEEEE. Using reference TRBV5-6 and TRBJ2-3 for the parts outside the CDR3, the full variable domain is DAGVTQSPTHLIKTRGQQVTLRCSPKSGHDTVSWYQQALGQGPQFIFQYYEEEERQRGNFPDRFSGHQFPNYSSELNVNALLLGDSALYLCASSLNRGRTDTQYFGPGTRLTVL.

V gene TRBV7-2 combines with J gene TRBJ2-5; 9 bases match TRBD1. The germline V gene has CDR1 SGHTA and CDR2 FQGNSA. The V segment lost 1 base and the J segment 2 bases; nucleotides outside the gene matches: 2. The CDR3 has 15 amino acids. Here the CDR3 reads CASSLGDRAQETQYF. The CDR3 DNA reads TGTGCCAGCAGCTTAGGGGACAGGGCTCAAGAGACCCAGTACTTC.

This clone appeared a single time. The chain carries TRBV5-1 and TRBJ2-1; 7 nucleotides match TRBD2. V was clipped by 0 bases and J by 4 bases; unmatched bases: 4. CDR1 SGHRS and CDR2 YFSETQ come from the germline V gene. The CDR3 runs 15 residues. The CDR3 reads CASSLELAEYNEQFF. CDR3 nucleotides: TGCGCCAGCAGCTTGGAGCTAGCGGAATACAATGAGCAGTTCTTC.

This clone has a handful of counts. V is TRBV14 and J is TRBJ2-7; D call uncertain. V lost 5 bases and J 2 bases, leaving 13 bases between the germline ends. CDR3 length equals 14 residues. The V gene's germline CDR1 is SGHDN and CDR2 FVKESK. CDR3 sequence reads: CASSWRASTYEQYF. CDR3 sequence (DNA): TGTGCCAGCAGCTGGCGTGCCTCAACCTACGAGCAGTACTTC.

This chain connects TRBV19 to TRBJ2-2, with D tentatively TRBD2 (6 bases). Germline CDR1 is LNHDA and CDR2 is SQIVND (reference sequence). Trimming pared 7 bases from V and 7 bases from J, leaving 16 bases between. CDR3 length: 14 residues. The CDR3 coding sequence is TGTGCCAGTACTTGGACGGGAGTTGACGGGGAGCTGTTTTTT. Translation gives CASTWTGVDGELFF.

The CDR3 protein is CASRRTPSTDTQYF. The DNA for the CDR3 is TGTGCCAGCAGGAGGACACCTAGCACAGATACGCAGTATTTT. J is TRBJ2-3 and V is TRBV7-6, with a possible D match to TRBD1 (5 bases). Germline lookup yields CDR1 SGHVS and CDR2 FNYEAQ. This CDR3 comprises 14 residues. V was pared by 6 bases and J by 0 bases, with 10 bases between.

The chain employs TRBV19 and TRBJ2-5, with 13 bases fitting TRBD2. With V trimmed by 4 bases and J by 4 bases, 0 bases remained unmatched. The CDR3 consists of 14 residues. From germline, CDR1 is LNHDA and CDR2 SQIVND (reference sequence). The CDR3 nucleotides are TGTGCCAGTAGTAGACTAGCGGGGGGAGAGACCCAGTACTTC. As protein: CASSRLAGGETQYF. The full variable domain, completed using reference TRBV19 and TRBJ2-5, is DGGITQSPKYLFRKEGQNVTLSCEQNLNHDAMYWYRQDPGQGLRLIYYSQIVNDFQKGDIAEGYSVSREKKESFPLTVTSAQKNPTAFYLCASSRLAGGETQYFGPGTRLLVL.

The V gene is TRBV5-1, the J gene TRBJ1-3, with D tentatively TRBD1 (6 bases). The germline gives CDR1 SGHRS, CDR2 YFSETQ. The V gene lost 1 base and the J gene lost 4 bases, with 9 bases spanning the gap. The CDR3 covers 14 residues. CDR3 in amino acids: CASSLFQGGNTIYF. The CDR3 DNA follows: TGCGCCAGCAGCTTGTTCCAGGGGGGAAACACCATATATTTT.

The chain couples TRBV27 to TRBJ1-5, with TRBD1 matching 10 bases. Per germline, CDR1 MNHEY and CDR2 SMNVEV (reference sequence). The CDR3 is 15 residues long. V shed 3 bases and J 5 bases; nucleotides not matched to a gene: 4. The CDR3 sequence is CASSFRQGAHQPQHF. In DNA, the CDR3 is TGTGCCAGCAGTTTTAGACAGGGGGCGCATCAGCCCCAGCATTTT.

The V gene is TRBV27, the J gene TRBJ2-7, with D tentatively TRBD1 (5 bases). In germline, CDR1 is MNHEY, CDR2 SMNVEV (reference sequence). The CDR3 totals 13 residues. V was shortened by 2 bases and J by 2 bases, with 7 bases between the two germline ends. The CDR3 sequence: CASSLQGTYEQYF. CDR3 nucleotides: TGTGCCAGCAGTTTACAGGGAACCTACGAGCAGTACTTC.

The chain employs TRBV9 and TRBJ2-1; D possibly corresponds to TRBD1 (6 bases). There are 15 residues in the CDR3. Trimming stripped 0 bases from V and 6 bases from J, with 13 bases between. Germline V gene lookup returns CDR1 SGDLS and CDR2 YYNGEE. CDR3 bases: TGTGCCAGCAGCGTAGGTCACCGAGGGGGCAATGAGCAGTTCTTC. The encoded protein is CASSVGHRGGNEQFF.

The CDR3 DNA is TGTGCCAGTAGTATTTGGGGGACAGGGTTAACCTACGAGCAGTACTTC. It is translated as CASSIWGTGLTYEQYF. The rearrangement uses TRBV19 and TRBJ2-7; TRBD1 agrees at 9 bases. J lost 2 bases, V lost 3 bases, and 8 bases had no gene match. Germline V gene sequence: CDR1 LNHDA, CDR2 SQIVND (reference sequence). CDR3 length: 16 amino acids.

The chain carries TRBV7-9 and TRBJ1-2, with D perhaps matching TRBD1 (5 bases). Trimming pared 1 base from V and 4 bases from J, leaving 13 bases between. The germline gives CDR1 SEHNR, CDR2 FQNEAQ (reference sequence). The CDR3 spans 15 residues. The CDR3 loop is CASSLGRQSTYGYTF. CDR3 nucleotides: TGTGCCAGCAGCTTAGGCCGACAGTCAACCTATGGCTACACCTTC.

This clone appeared a few times. The rearrangement links TRBV5-1 to TRBJ2-2; D assignment may be TRBD1 or TRBD2 (5 bases each). The CDR3 has 15 residues. Looked up from germline, CDR1 is SGHRS and CDR2 is YFSETQ. V gave up 4 bases and J gave up 8 bases, with 18 bases separating them. In DNA, the CDR3 is TGCGCCAGCAGCCTCCGGGGCCCTCGAGCGGGGGAGCTGTTTTTT. Encoded protein: CASSLRGPRAGELFF.

The chain employs TRBV6-5 and TRBJ2-7; 14 bases map to TRBD2. Germline CDR1 is MNHEY and CDR2 is SVGAGI. The V gene end was trimmed by 6 bases and the J gene end by 6 bases; junction bases not matched to a gene: 7. The length of the CDR3 is 15 residues. The CDR3, as DNA: TGTGCCAGCAGCAGGACTAGCGGGGGGTATTTCGAGCAGTACTTC. Encoded protein: CASSRTSGGYFEQYF.

The rearrangement links TRBV4-2 to TRBJ2-3; the D gene is possibly TRBD2 (6 bases). There are 16 residues in the CDR3. Germline V lookup: CDR1 LGHNA, CDR2 YNFKEQ. V lost 1 base and J 1 base, leaving 12 bases between the germline ends. CDR3 in amino acids: CASSQVELAGTDTQYF. DNA of the CDR3: TGTGCCAGCAGCCAAGTCGAACTAGCCGGCACAGATACGCAGTATTTT.

The V gene is TRBV9, the J gene TRBJ1-1, with 9 bases lining up with TRBD1. From germline, CDR1 is SGDLS and CDR2 YYNGEE. V was clipped by 5 bases and J by 3 bases; unmatched bases: 2. CDR3 size: 13 residues. The CDR3 region is CASRGQGHTEAFF. The CDR3 DNA reads as TGTGCCAGCAGGGGACAGGGTCACACTGAAGCTTTCTTT.

The gene calls are TRBV6-4 and TRBJ2-3; 11 positions agree with TRBD2. Trimming at V came to 0 bases and at J to 6 bases, leaving 2 bases not matched to a gene. Germline assignment: CDR1 MRHNA and CDR2 SNTAGT. This CDR3 comprises 15 residues. In DNA form, the CDR3 reads TGTGCCAGCAGTGACTCGGCTAGCGGGAGGGATACGCAGTATTTT. Amino acids: CASSDSASGRDTQYF.

The gene calls are TRBV19 and TRBJ1-2, with TRBD1 identical over 7 bases. The V and J ends lost 1 base and 1 base, in that order; junction bases with no gene match: 3. Germline CDR1 LNHDA, CDR2 SQIVND (reference sequence). CDR3 size: 15 residues. In nucleotides, the CDR3 is TGTGCCAGTAGTATAGGACAGGGCAATAACTATGGCTACACCTTC. Protein product: CASSIGQGNNYGYTF.

The chain is built from TRBV2 and TRBJ2-3, with D unclear. Looked up from germline, CDR1 is SNHLY and CDR2 is FYNNEI. The CDR3 is 11 residues long. With 6 bases removed from V and 11 bases from J, the gap between germline ends came to 12 bases. The CDR3 DNA reads TGTGCCAGCAGAGGTATTAGTGTGCAGTATTTT. Translated: CASRGISVQYF.

The V call is TRBV5-1, the J call TRBJ2-3; no clear D. This CDR3 is built from 17 residues. CDR1 and CDR2 (germline): SGHRS, YFSETQ. Trimming pared 0 bases from V and 2 bases from J, leaving 16 bases between. Here the CDR3 reads CASSLAQTLTPTDTQYF. The CDR3 coding sequence is TGCGCCAGCAGCTTGGCTCAGACACTAACCCCCACAGATACGCAGTATTTT.

This chain connects TRBV5-1 to TRBJ2-2; D remains unclear. The V end lost 4 bases, the J end lost 3 bases, and 16 bases lay between the germline ends. Germline V gene data show CDR1 as SGHRS and CDR2 as YFSETQ. The CDR3 is 16 residues long. The CDR3 reads CASSPSATRYTGELFF. The DNA of the CDR3 is TGCGCCAGCAGCCCCTCCGCGACACGTTACACCGGGGAGCTGTTTTTT.

The chain carries TRBV28 and TRBJ1-4; D unresolved. V gave up 9 bases and J gave up 0 bases, with 5 bases separating them. Germline CDR1 is MDHEN and CDR2 is SYDVKM. This CDR3 is built from 12 residues. The DNA for the CDR3 is TGTGCCAGTGTTTCAACTAATGAAAAACTGTTTTTT. Residues: CASVSTNEKLFF.

The chain links TRBV7-2 to TRBJ2-3; 7 bases line up with TRBD2. Germline V gene data show CDR1 as SGHTA and CDR2 as FQGNSA. The CDR3 sequence is 19 residues long. V lost 2 bases and J lost 2; bases outside the gene matches: 16. DNA of the CDR3: TGTGCCAGCAGCTTAAACCCCTTCAGACTAGCACAAAACACAGATACGCAGTATTTT. It codes for CASSLNPFRLAQNTDTQYF.

This chain joins TRBV9 and TRBJ1-4; 8 bases are shared with TRBD1. CDR1 SGDLS and CDR2 YYNGEE come from the germline V gene. The CDR3 consists of 15 residues. V was pared by 4 bases and J by 7 bases, with 9 bases of the junction left unmatched. The DNA for the CDR3 is TGTGCCAGCAGCTCAGGGACAGGTCCATTTGAAAAACTGTTTTTT. It specifies CASSSGTGPFEKLFF. The full variable domain, in which reference TRBV9 and TRBJ1-4 provide the parts outside the CDR3, is DSGVTQTPKHLITATGQRVTLRCSPRSGDLSVYWYQQSLDQGLQFLIQYYNGEERAKGNILERFSAQQFPDLHSELNLSSLELGDSALYFCASSSGTGPFEKLFFGSGTQLSVL.

V is TRBV7-6 and J is TRBJ2-5; D is possibly TRBD1 or TRBD2 (5 bases each). The CDR3 has 15 residues. The germline V gene encodes CDR1 SGHVS and CDR2 FNYEAQ. Trimming removed 1 base at V and 4 bases at J, with 13 bases between. The CDR3 here is CASSLVEGRPETQYF. The CDR3 nucleotides read TGTGCCAGCAGCTTAGTCGAGGGGCGGCCAGAGACCCAGTACTTC.